The clone carrying this TCR beta chain showed up many times. Its antigen remains unidentified. The entry originates in a study of T cell repertoires in cytomegalovirus infection. Study at large: Signatures in public TCR beta sequences pointed to both CMV infection and matching HLA type.

Study observations and caveats: Across the ex vivo response, the dominant clonotypes were HLA-C-restricted CMV-specific TCR beta clonotypes.

A single record per CDR3 protein comes from TCRdb applying MiXCR to the reads. The table includes some 100,000 distinct CDR3 sequences, 20% to 25% detected once. Source material: CD8+ T cells from PBMCs. This TCR came from a human donor in good health (CMV status not recorded). Some clones in this sample may be carry-over from other donors' samples.

The CDR3 here is CASSLWTEDEAFF. DNA for the CDR3: TGTGCCAGCAGCTTATGGACAGAAGATGAAGCTTTCTTT. The chain couples TRBV7-6 to TRBJ1-1; possible D gene TRBD1, 6 bases. V lost 2 bases and J 7 bases, leaving 11 bases between the germline ends. Germline V gene lookup returns CDR1 SGHVS and CDR2 FNYEAQ. The CDR3 loop spans 13 amino acids.